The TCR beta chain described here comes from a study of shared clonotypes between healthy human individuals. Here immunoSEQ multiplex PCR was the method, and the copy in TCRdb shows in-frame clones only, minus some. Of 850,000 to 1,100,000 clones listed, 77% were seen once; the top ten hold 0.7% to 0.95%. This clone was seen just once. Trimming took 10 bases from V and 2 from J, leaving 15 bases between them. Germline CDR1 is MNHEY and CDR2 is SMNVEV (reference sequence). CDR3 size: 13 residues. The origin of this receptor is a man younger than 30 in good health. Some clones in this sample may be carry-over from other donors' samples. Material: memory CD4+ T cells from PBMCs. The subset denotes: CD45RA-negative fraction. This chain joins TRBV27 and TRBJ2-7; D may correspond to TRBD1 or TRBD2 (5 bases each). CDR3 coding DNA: TGTGCCACCCACCGGGGCGCCCCCTACGAGCAGTACTTC. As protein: CATHRGAPYEQYF.